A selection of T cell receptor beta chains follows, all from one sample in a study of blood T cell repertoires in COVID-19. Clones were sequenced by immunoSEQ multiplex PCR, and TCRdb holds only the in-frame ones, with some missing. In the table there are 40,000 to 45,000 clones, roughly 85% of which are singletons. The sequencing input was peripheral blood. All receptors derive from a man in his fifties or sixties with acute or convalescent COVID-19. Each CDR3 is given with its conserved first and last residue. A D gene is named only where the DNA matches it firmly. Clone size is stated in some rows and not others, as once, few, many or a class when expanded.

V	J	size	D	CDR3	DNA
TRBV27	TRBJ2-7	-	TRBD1	CASSLGTGKSYEQYF	TGTGCCAGCAGTTTGGGGACAGGGAAGTCCTACGAGCAGTACTTC
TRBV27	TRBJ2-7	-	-	CASSPRQAYEQYF	TGTGCCAGCAGTCCGCGACAGGCCTACGAGCAGTACTTC
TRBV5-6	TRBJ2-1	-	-	CASSFDVERLNEQFF	TGTGCCAGCAGCTTCGATGTAGAGCGGTTGAATGAGCAGTTCTTC
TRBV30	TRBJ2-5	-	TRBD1	CAWGGTGEETQYF	TGTGCCTGGGGGGGGACAGGGGAAGAGACCCAGTACTTC
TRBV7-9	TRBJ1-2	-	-	CASSSDTLYGYTF	TGTGCCAGCAGCTCGGACACCCTCTATGGCTACACCTTC
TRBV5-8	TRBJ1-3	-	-	CASSLIRGRGNTIYF	TGTGCCAGTTCGCTTATCAGGGGACGGGGAAACACCATATATTTT
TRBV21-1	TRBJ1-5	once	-	CASSKYPLCVLDSMNQPQHF	TGTGCCAGCAGCAAATACCCGCTCTGTGTCCTGGACAGCATGAATCAGCCCCAGCATTTT
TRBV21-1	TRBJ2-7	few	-	CASSRIKVRDTKSYEQYF	TGTGCCAGCAGCAGGATCAAAGTCCGGGACACAAAATCCTACGAGCAGTACTTC
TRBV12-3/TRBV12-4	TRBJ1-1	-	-	CASSFREAFF	TGTGCCAGCAGTTTTCGTGAAGCTTTCTTT
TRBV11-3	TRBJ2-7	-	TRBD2	CASSIGTTGEQYF	TGTGCCAGCAGCATCGGGACTACGGGCGAGCAGTACTTC
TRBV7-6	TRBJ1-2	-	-	CASSPRSDREGDYGYTF	TGTGCCAGCAGCCCAAGGTCCGACAGAGAAGGTGACTATGGCTACACCTTC
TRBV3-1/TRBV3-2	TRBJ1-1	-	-	CASSRPGMNTEAFF	TGTGCCAGCAGCCGCCCGGGAATGAACACTGAAGCTTTCTTT
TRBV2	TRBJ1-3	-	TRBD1	CASSGRNRGYGNTIYF	TGTGCCAGCAGTGGTCGGAACAGGGGGTATGGAAACACCATATATTTT
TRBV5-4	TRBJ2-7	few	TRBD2	CASSPQVSGGSDYEQYF	TGTGCCAGCAGCCCGCAGGTCAGCGGGGGGTCCGACTACGAGCAGTACTTC
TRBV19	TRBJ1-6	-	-	CASSTTQNRAGNSPLHF	TGTGCCAGTAGTACGACCCAAAACAGGGCCGGTAATTCACCCCTCCACTTT
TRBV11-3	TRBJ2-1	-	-	CASSLDRADEQFF	TGTGCCAGCAGCTTAGATCGAGCGGATGAGCAGTTCTTC
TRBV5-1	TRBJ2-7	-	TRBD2	CASSAGTSGPSYEQYF	TGCGCCAGCAGCGCCGGGACTAGCGGGCCCTCCTACGAGCAGTACTTC
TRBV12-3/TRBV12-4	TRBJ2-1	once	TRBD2	CASSRTSGGSQFF	TGTGCCAGCAGCCGGACTAGCGGGGGGTCACAGTTCTTC
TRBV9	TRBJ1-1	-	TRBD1	CASSSLTGGGRTEAFF	TGTGCCAGCAGCTCACTTACAGGGGGAGGAAGGACTGAAGCTTTCTTT
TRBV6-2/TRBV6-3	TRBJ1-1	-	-	CASSYTDSNTEAFF	TGTGCCAGCAGTTACACGGACAGCAACACTGAAGCTTTCTTT
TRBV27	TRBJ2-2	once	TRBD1	CASSWTGGTGELFF	TGTGCCAGCAGTTGGACAGGGGGGACCGGGGAGCTGTTTTTT
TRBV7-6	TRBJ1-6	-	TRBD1	CASSLARLDPGTVNSPLHF	TGTGCCAGCAGCTTAGCGAGACTGGACCCCGGGACAGTTAATTCACCCCTCCACTTT
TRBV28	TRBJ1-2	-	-	CASSYLGAGYTF	TGTGCCAGCAGTTACCTGGGGGCTGGCTACACCTTC
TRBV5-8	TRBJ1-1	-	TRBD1	CASSKTGLTEAFF	TGTGCCAGCAGCAAGACAGGGCTCACTGAAGCTTTCTTT
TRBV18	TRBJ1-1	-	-	CASSPQENTEAFF	TGTGCCAGCTCACCTCAGGAGAACACTGAAGCTTTCTTT
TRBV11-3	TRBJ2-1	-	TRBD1	CASSARTGGQNEQFF	TGTGCCAGCAGCGCCCGGACAGGGGGCCAAAATGAGCAGTTCTTC
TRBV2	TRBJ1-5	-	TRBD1	CASSGTGGNQPQHF	TGTGCCAGCAGTGGGACAGGCGGTAATCAGCCCCAGCATTTT
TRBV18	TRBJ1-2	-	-	CASSVKPKDGYTF	TGTGCCAGCTCAGTCAAACCTAAAGATGGCTACACCTTC
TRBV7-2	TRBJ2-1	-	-	CASSITGGAAIEQFF	TGTGCCAGCAGTATAACTGGGGGGGCCGCCATTGAGCAGTTCTTC
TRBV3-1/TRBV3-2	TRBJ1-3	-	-	CASSQGAGRNTIYF	TGTGCCAGCAGCCAAGGTGCAGGCAGAAACACCATATATTTT
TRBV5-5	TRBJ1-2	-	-	CASSPGPGNGYTF	TGTGCCAGCAGCCCTGGGCCAGGGAATGGCTACACCTTC
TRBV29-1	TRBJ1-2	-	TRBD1	CSVVQGAEGYTF	TGCAGCGTAGTACAGGGGGCGGAGGGCTACACCTTC